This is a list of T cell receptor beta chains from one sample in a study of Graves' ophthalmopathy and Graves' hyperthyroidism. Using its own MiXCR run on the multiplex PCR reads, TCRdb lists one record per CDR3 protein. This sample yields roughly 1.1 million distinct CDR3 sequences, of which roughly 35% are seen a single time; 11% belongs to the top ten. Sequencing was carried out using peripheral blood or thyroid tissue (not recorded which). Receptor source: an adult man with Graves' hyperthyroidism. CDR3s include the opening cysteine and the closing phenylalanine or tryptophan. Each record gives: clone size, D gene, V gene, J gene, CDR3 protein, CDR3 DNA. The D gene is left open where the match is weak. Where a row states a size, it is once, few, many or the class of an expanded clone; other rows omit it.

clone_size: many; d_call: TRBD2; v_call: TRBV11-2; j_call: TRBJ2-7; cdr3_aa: CASSGLAGSYEQYF; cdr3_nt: TGTGCCAGCAGCGGACTAGCGGGATCCTACGAGCAGTACTTC
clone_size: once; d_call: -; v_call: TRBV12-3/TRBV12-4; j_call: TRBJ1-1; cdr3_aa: CASSLRSTGGRNTEAFF; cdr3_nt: TGTGCCAGCAGTTTAAGGTCGACCGGCGGTAGAAACACTGAAGCTTTCTTT
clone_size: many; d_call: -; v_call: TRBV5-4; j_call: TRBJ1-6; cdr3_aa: CASSLGGKSFHF; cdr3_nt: TGTGCCAGCAGCTTAGGAGGCAAAAGTTTCCACTTT
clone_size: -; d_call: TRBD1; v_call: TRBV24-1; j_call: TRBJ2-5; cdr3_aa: CATSDLSGTGVLETQYF; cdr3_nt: TGTGCCACCAGTGATTTGTCCGGGACAGGGGTCTTGGAGACCCAGTACTTC
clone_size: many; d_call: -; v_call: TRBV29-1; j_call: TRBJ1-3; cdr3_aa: CSVQTDQRNTIYF; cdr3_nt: TGCAGCGTTCAGACAGATCAACGAAACACCATATATTTT
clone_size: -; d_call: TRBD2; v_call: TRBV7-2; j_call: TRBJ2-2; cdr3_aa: CASSSERGAPGAGELFF; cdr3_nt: TGTGCCAGCAGCTCGGAGCGGGGGGCCCCCGGTGCCGGGGAGCTGTTTTTT
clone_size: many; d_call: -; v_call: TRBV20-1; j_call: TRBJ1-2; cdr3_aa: CSARQGGYGYTF; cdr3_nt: TGCAGTGCTAGACAGGGTGGCTATGGCTACACCTTC
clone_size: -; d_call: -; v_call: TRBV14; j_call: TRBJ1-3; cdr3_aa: CASSQALPGLSSGNTIYF; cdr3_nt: TGTGCCAGCAGCCAAGCCCTACCCGGACTCAGCTCTGGAAACACCATATATTTT
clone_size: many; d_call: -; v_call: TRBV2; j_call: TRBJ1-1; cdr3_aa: CASSGGRGLGTEAFF; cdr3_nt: TGTGCCAGCAGTGGGGGGCGGGGGTTGGGGACTGAAGCTTTCTTT
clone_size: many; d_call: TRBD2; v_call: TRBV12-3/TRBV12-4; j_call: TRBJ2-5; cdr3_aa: CASSLTSTETQYF; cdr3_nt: TGTGCCAGCAGTTTGACTAGCACAGAGACCCAGTACTTC
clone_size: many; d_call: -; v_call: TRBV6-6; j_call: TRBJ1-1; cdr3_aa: CASSYSATGNTEAFF; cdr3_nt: TGTGCCAGCAGTTACTCGGCGACAGGGAACACTGAAGCTTTCTTT
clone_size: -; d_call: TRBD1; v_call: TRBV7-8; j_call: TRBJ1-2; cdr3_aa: CASSHGQGRINYGYTF; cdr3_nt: TGTGCCAGCAGCCACGGACAGGGTCGGATTAACTATGGCTACACCTTC
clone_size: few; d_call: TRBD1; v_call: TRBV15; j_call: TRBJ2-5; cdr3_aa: CATSRTGLQETQYF; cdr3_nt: TGTGCCACCAGCAGGACAGGGCTCCAAGAGACCCAGTACTTC
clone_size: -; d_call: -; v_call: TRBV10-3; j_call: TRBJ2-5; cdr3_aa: CAISSPVGETQYF; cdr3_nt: TGTGCCATCAGTTCCCCCGTTGGAGAGACCCAGTACTTC
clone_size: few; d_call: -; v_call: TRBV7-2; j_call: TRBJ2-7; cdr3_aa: CASSPRFGYSYEQYF; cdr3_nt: TGCGCCAGCAGCCCACGGTTCGGTTATTCCTACGAGCAGTACTTC
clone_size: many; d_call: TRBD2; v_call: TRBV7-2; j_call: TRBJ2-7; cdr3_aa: CASSLLRGGTYEQYF; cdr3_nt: TGTGCCAGCAGCTTACTCCGGGGGGGAACCTACGAGCAGTACTTC
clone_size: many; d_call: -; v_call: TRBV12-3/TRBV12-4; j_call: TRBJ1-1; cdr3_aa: CASTGTGMNTEAFF; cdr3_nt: TGTGCCAGCACCGGGACGGGAATGAACACTGAAGCTTTCTTT
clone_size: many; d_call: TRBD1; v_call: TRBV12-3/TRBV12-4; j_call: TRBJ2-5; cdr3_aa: CASRDRVFPETQYF; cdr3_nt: TGTGCCAGTCGGGACAGGGTCTTCCCGGAGACCCAGTACTTC
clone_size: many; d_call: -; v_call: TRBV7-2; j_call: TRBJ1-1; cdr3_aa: CASSETREFTEAFF; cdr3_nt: TGTGCCAGCAGCGAAACCAGGGAGTTCACTGAAGCTTTCTTT
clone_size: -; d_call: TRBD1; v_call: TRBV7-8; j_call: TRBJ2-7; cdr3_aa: CASSSRGHSYEQYF; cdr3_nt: TGTGCCAGCAGCTCGAGGGGGCACTCCTACGAGCAGTACTTC
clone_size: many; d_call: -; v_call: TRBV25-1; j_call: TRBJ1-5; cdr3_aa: CASSDHTGNSNQPQHF; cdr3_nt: TGTGCCAGCAGTGACCATACAGGGAATAGCAATCAGCCCCAGCATTTT
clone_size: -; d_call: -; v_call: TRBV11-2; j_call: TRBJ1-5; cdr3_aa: CASSVGGGNRPQHF; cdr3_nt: TGTGCCAGCAGCGTGGGGGGAGGAAATCGGCCCCAGCATTTT
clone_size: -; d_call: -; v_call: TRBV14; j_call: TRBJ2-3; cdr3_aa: CASSPFGTQWYF; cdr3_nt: TGTGCCAGCAGCCCGTTTGGGACTCAGTGGTATTTT
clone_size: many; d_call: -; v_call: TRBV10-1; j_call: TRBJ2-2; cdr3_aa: CASSEEDTGELFF; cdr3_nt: TGCGCCAGCAGTGAGGAGGACACCGGGGAGCTGTTTTTT
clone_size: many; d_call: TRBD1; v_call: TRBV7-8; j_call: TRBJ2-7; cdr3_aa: CASSLQGQSSSYEQYF; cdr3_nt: TGTGCCAGCAGCTTGCAGGGACAGTCCAGCTCCTACGAGCAGTACTTC
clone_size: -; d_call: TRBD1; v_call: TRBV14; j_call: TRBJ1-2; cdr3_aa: CASSQVGQVYGYTF; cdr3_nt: TGCGCCAGCAGCCAAGTCGGACAGGTCTATGGCTACACCTTC
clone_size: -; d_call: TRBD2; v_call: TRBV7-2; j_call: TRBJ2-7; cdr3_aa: CASSVSGGALNEQYF; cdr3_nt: TGTGCCAGCAGCGTTAGCGGGGGGGCCCTAAATGAGCAGTACTTC
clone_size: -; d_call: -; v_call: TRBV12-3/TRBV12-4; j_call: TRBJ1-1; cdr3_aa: CASSLPNMNTEAFF; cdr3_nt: TGTGCCAGCAGTTTACCAAACATGAACACTGAAGCTTTCTTT
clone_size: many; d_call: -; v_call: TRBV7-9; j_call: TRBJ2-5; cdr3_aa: CASSLSRVKTQYF; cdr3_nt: TGTGCCAGCAGCTTATCGCGGGTGAAGACCCAGTACTTC
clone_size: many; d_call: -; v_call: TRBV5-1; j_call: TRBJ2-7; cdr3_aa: CASSLQQGFYEQYF; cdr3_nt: TGCGCCAGCAGCTTGCAACAGGGCTTCTACGAGCAGTACTTC
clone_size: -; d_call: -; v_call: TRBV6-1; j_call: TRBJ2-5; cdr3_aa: CASSGRAMGGETQYF; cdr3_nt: TGTGCCAGCAGTGGCAGGGCGATGGGCGGGGAGACCCAGTACTTC
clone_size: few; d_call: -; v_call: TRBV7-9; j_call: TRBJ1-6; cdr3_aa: CASSLAEGPSSYNSPLHF; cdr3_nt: TGTGCCAGCAGCTTAGCCGAGGGTCCAAGCTCCTATAATTCACCCCTCCACTTT
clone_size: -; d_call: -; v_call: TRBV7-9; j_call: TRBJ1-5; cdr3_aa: CASSPMGSEGTQHF; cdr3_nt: TGTGCCAGCAGCCCAATGGGCTCCGAGGGGACCCAGCATTTT
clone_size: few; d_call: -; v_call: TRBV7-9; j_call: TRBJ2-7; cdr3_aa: CATSAGEQYF; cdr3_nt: TGTGCCACCTCGGCCGGCGAGCAGTACTTC
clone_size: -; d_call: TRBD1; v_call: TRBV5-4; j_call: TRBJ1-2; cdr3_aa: CASSSVQGDYGYTF; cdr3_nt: TGTGCCAGCAGCTCGGTCCAGGGGGACTATGGCTACACCTTC
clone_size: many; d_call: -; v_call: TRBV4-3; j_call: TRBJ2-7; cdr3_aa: CASSQGRAMYEQYF; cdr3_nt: TGCGCCAGCAGCCAAGGCAGGGCCATGTACGAGCAGTACTTC
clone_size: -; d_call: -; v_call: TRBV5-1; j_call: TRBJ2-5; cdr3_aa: CASSLASGAWETQYF; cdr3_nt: TGCGCCAGCAGCTTGGCCTCAGGGGCTTGGGAGACCCAGTACTTC
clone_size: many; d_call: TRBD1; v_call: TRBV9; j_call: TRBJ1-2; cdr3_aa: CASSPRQGANYGYTF; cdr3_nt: TGTGCCAGCAGCCCTCGACAGGGGGCTAACTATGGCTACACCTTC
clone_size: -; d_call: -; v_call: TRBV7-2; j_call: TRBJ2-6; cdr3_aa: CASSQGKGAGANVPTF; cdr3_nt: TGTGCCAGCAGCCAGGGGAAAGGAGCTGGAGCCAACGTCCCGACTTTC
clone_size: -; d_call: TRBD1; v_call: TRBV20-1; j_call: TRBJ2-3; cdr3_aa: CSARDGQGFSDTQYF; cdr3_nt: TGCAGTGCTAGAGATGGACAGGGATTCAGTGATACGCAGTATTTT
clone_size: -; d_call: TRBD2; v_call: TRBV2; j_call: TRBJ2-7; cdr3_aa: CASKKAGEGYEQYF; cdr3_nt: TGTGCCAGCAAGAAAGCGGGAGAAGGCTACGAGCAGTACTTC
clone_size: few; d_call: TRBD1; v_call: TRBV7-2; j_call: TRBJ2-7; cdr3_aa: CASRPRQGDAYEQYF; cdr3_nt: TGTGCCAGCCGACCTAGACAGGGAGATGCGTACGAGCAGTACTTC
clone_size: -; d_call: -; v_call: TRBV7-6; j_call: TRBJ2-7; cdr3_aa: CASSGGKTPTYEQYF; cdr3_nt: TGTGCCAGCAGTGGGGGGAAAACCCCCACCTACGAGCAGTACTTC
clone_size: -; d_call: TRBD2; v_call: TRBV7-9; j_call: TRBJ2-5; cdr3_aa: CASSSSAPLAGAYQETQYF; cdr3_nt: TGTGCCAGCAGCTCATCAGCCCCCCTAGCGGGAGCGTACCAAGAGACCCAGTACTTC
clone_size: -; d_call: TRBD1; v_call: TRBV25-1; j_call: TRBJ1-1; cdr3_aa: CASSSRGSATEAFF; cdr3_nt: TGTGCCAGCAGTTCCAGGGGGTCGGCCACTGAAGCTTTCTTT
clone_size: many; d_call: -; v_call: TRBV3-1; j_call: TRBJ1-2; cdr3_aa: CASSQGRDYGYTF; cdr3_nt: TGTGCCAGCAGCCAAGGCCGGGACTATGGCTACACCTTC
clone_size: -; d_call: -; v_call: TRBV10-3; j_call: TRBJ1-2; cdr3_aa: CAISPTGLGYGYTF; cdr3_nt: TGTGCCATCAGTCCGACAGGTCTGGGCTATGGCTACACCTTC
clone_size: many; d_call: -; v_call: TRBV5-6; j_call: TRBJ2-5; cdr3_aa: CASSSRYPDMWETQYF; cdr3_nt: TGTGCCAGCAGCTCAAGATATCCCGACATGTGGGAGACCCAGTACTTC
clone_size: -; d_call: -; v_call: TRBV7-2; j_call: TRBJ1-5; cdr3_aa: CASSPRVLGGNQPQHF; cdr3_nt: TGTGCCAGCAGTCCCCGGGTACTAGGGGGCAATCAGCCCCAGCATTTT
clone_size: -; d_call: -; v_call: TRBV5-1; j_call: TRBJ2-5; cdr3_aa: CASSSNSGQETQYF; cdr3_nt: TGCGCCAGCAGCTCGAACAGCGGGCAAGAGACCCAGTACTTC
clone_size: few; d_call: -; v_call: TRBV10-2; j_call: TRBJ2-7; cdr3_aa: CASSQDTGFCYEQYF; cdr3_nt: TGTGCCAGCAGCCAAGATACAGGGTTTTGCTACGAGCAGTACTTC
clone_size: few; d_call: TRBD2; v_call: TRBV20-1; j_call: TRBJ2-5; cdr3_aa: CSALRTSGGAETQYF; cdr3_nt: TGCAGTGCCCTGCGGACTAGCGGGGGGGCTGAGACCCAGTACTTC
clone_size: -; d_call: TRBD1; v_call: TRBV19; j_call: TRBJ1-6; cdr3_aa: CASSFDRGSPLHF; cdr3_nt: TGTGCCAGTAGTTTTGACAGGGGTTCACCCCTCCACTTT
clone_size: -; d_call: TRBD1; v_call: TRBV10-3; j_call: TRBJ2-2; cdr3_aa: CASKSRPQGILGELFF; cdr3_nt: TGTGCCAGCAAGTCCCGGCCACAGGGGATCCTCGGGGAGCTGTTTTTT
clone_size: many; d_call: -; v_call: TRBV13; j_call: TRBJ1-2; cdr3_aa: CASSPAAIDANYGYTF; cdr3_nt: TGTGCCAGCAGCCCCGCGGCTATCGACGCTAACTATGGCTACACCTTC
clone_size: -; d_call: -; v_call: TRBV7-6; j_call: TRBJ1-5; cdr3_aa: CASRDGGSSQPQHF; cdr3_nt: TGTGCCAGCAGGGATGGGGGAAGTAGTCAGCCCCAGCATTTT
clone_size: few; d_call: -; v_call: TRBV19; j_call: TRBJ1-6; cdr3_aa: CASSSGRIDSPLHF; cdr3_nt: TGTGCCAGTAGTTCCGGGAGAATTGATTCACCCCTCCACTTT
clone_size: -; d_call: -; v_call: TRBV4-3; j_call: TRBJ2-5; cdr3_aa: CASSQGVDGTQYF; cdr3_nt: TGCGCCAGCAGCCAAGGGGTAGACGGGACCCAGTACTTC
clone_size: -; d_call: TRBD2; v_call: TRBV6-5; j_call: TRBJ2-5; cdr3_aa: CASTKSGRETQYF; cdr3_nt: TGTGCCAGCACCAAAAGCGGGAGAGAGACCCAGTACTTC
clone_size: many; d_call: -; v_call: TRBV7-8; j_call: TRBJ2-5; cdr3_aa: CASSPGGLGLQETQYF; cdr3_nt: TGTGCCAGCAGCCCAGGCGGGCTGGGGCTACAAGAGACCCAGTACTTC